The T cell receptor (beta chain) under discussion was sequenced for a study of cytomegalovirus exposure and HLA in healthy donors. Overall study results and limits: Most CMV-associated TCR beta chains were later found to appear HLA-restricted. An Asian-associated ancestry cluster reportedly showed fewer N-insertions than the approximately 670-donor mean in a later analysis.

Amplification used 60 Vbeta primers and 13 Jbeta primers. In the original analysis: It was a later analysis that counted roughly 80 million unique TCR beta chains, of which roughly 11 million were shared. Sequenced by immunoSEQ multiplex PCR; TCRdb stores in-frame clones only, minus some. Clone size and the V and J calls come from that table; the DNA yielded D and trimming. Of 160,000 or so clones in the sample, 70% to 85% were seen once. Germline V CDR1 and CDR2: SGHVS, FQNEAQ. This CDR3 is 16 amino acids long. V was clipped by 5 bases and J by 0 bases, with 11 bases between them. It was healthy bone marrow donors who served as donors. This clone appeared a few times. Antigen: not known.

This clonotype was sampled from a man in his forties in good health and CMV-seronegative. The sample consisted of PBMCs. V gene TRBV7-8 combines with J gene TRBJ2-6, with a tentative D call TRBD1 (6 bases). CDR3 sequence reads: CASSRRQVSGANVLTF. In nucleotides, the CDR3 is TGTGCCAGCAGCCGACGACAGGTCTCTGGGGCCAACGTCCTGACTTTC.